Sequencing of this T cell receptor (beta chain) was carried out in a study of early stage breast cancer tumors. Overall study context: The ER+/PR+/HER2- tumors included fewer than ten ductal and four lobular carcinomas.

The CDR3 consists of 14 residues. Germline V gene data show CDR1 as SGHTA and CDR2 as FQGNSA. V was pared by 5 bases and J by 8 bases, with 11 bases of the junction left unmatched. Generated by immunoSEQ multiplex PCR, the TCRdb table keeps only in-frame clones and is missing some. The table lists about 34,000 clones, roughly 77% of them singletons, with about 9.4% in the top ten. Turning to this clone: The antigen is unknown.

Study-level results: Compared with adjacent normal breast, tumors showed around 2.5-fold denser, more clonal T cells. Unsorted bulk genomic DNA sequencing lacked pairing and functional marker data.

This sequence was found in a person aged 30 to 39 with breast cancer. The sequencing sample was made of breast tumor tissue. V usage is TRBV7-2 and J usage is TRBJ1-2; 7 nucleotides match TRBD1. The CDR3 nucleotides are TGTGCCAGCAGCCCCCCTGGACAGGTTGCGGGCTACACCTTC. This gives the protein CASSPPGQVAGYTF.